These T cell receptor beta chains were read from a single sample in a study of radiotherapy plus CTLA-4 blockade in lung cancer. Some clones are missing from TCRdb's copy, which holds only in-frame ones; the method was immunoSEQ multiplex PCR. The sample includes nearly 110,000 clones, more than 75% of them seen just once. The source material was peripheral blood, sampled from a patient treated with radiotherapy plus ipilimumab. All receptors derive from a human donor with non-small cell lung cancer that progressed on radiotherapy plus ipilimumab. Some clones in this sample may be carry-over from other donors' samples. Each CDR3 is given with its conserved first and last residue. The order of the fields is clone size, J gene, D gene, V gene, CDR3 DNA, CDR3 protein. A D gene is named only where the DNA matches it firmly. Not all rows give a size; the values are once, few, many and, for expanded clones, a class.

- TRBJ1-2 - TRBV15 TGTGCCACCAGCAGAGATCGATATATCAATGACTATGGCTACACCTTC CATSRDRYINDYGYTF
- TRBJ2-6 - TRBV4-1 TGCGCCAGCAGCCCACGGATGGGGGATACAGGCCTCTCTGGGGCCAACGTCCTGACTTTC CASSPRMGDTGLSGANVLTF
- TRBJ2-7 TRBD2 TRBV4-1 TGCGCCAGCAGCCAACCGGGACTAGCGGGGGGGCCTTACACCTACGAGCAGTACTTC CASSQPGLAGGPYTYEQYF
once TRBJ2-1 - TRBV7-9 TGTGCCAGCAGCGAATCTGGACAGAGCGATGAGCAGTTCTTC CASSESGQSDEQFF
- TRBJ1-1 TRBD1 TRBV7-6 TGTGCCAGCAGCTTCTACGGACAGGGGGACACTGAAGCTTTCTTT CASSFYGQGDTEAFF
- TRBJ2-3 TRBD1 TRBV7-8 TGTGCCAGCAGCTTAAGCCCGGGACAGCGATTCACAGATACGCAGTATTTT CASSLSPGQRFTDTQYF
- TRBJ1-2 TRBD1 TRBV5-1 TGCACCAGCAGCCCGCGACAGGGTCGTGGCTACACCTTC CTSSPRQGRGYTF
- TRBJ2-7 - TRBV7-6 TGTGCCAGCAGCTCGGGGACTGGTCTCCGAATGGGGGAGCAGTACTTC CASSSGTGLRMGEQYF
- TRBJ2-2 TRBD1 TRBV11-2 TGTGCCAGCAGCTCATGGACAGGCACCGGGGAGCTGTTTTTT CASSSWTGTGELFF
- TRBJ1-2 - TRBV13 TGTGCCAGCAGCTTAGGTCTCGAGGGGCTCTATGGCTACACCTTC CASSLGLEGLYGYTF
once TRBJ1-6 - TRBV5-1 TGCGCCAGCAGCTTCCAGACAGACCCTAATTCACCCCTCCACTTT CASSFQTDPNSPLHF
- TRBJ1-6 TRBD1 TRBV6-1 TGTGCCAGCAGTGTTACAGGGGATTCACCCCTCCACTTT CASSVTGDSPLHF
- TRBJ2-3 TRBD1 TRBV10-3 TGTGCCATCAGTGAGGGGTCAGGGGGCCCAGATACGCAGTATTTT CAISEGSGGPDTQYF
- TRBJ2-3 TRBD2 TRBV5-4 TGTGCCAGCAGCGGGGGTGGACTAGCGAGCACAGATACGCAGTATTTT CASSGGGLASTDTQYF
once TRBJ2-5 - TRBV27 TGTGCCAGCAGTTTCAGAGAGACCCAGTACTTC CASSFRETQYF
- TRBJ2-7 - TRBV30 TGTGCCTGGAGTGCCGGGACAACAACCTACGAGCAGTACTTC CAWSAGTTTYEQYF